This T cell receptor (beta chain) was recorded in a study of tumor-infiltrating lymphocytes in primary liver carcinoma. Study in general: Each participant had primary liver carcinoma, and surgical resection was the treatment.

The authors made TCR beta cDNA from around 500 ng total RNA with a constant-region primer. Libraries covering TCR beta were generated through three nested multiplex PCR rounds (using a slightly modified ARM-PCR). For approximately 9 cycles apiece, the opening two PCR rounds ran with TRBV1-TRBV30 forward primers and a C-beta reverse primer. Using its own MiXCR run on the multiplex PCR reads, TCRdb lists one record per CDR3 protein. Here the sample spans just over 300,000 distinct CDR3 sequences, more than 55% being singletons. The blood RNA (from unsorted whole blood) was obtained, and germline DNA was also extracted. Every patient had chronic HBV infection and was treatment-naive. Trimming pared 1 base from V and 5 bases from J, leaving 6 bases between. Germline values: CDR1 LGHNA, CDR2 YNFKEQ. The CDR3 has 14 residues.

This receptor was obtained from a woman under 40 with primary liver carcinoma and hepatitis B virus infection. The genes are TRBV4-2 and TRBJ1-6, with TRBD1 as a possible D gene (5 bases). Sequencing used peripheral blood. In DNA, the CDR3 is TGTGCCAGCAGCCAAGGGACAAATAATTCACCCCTCCACTTT. Protein product: CASSQGTNNSPLHF.